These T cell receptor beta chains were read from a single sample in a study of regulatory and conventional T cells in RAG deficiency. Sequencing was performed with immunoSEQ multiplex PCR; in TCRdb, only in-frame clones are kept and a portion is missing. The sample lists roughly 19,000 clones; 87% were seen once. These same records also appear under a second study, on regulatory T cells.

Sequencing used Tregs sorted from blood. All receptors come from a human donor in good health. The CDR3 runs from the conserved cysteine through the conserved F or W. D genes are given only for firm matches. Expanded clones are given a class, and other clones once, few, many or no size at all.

CAWRVGGEAFF	TGTGCCTGGAGGGTAGGTGGTGAAGCTTTCTTT	once	.	TRBV30	TRBJ1-1
CASSHAGQGNEQFF	TGTGCCAGCAGCCATGCAGGACAGGGCAATGAGCAGTTCTTC	once	TRBD1	TRBV7-9	TRBJ2-1
CAWRAGVGGNTEAFF	TGTGCCTGGAGGGCAGGCGTGGGTGGGAACACTGAAGCTTTCTTT	.	.	TRBV30	TRBJ1-1
CASSLGGFNTEAFF	TGTGCCAGCAGCTTGGGCGGGTTTAACACTGAAGCTTTCTTT	.	.	TRBV11-2	TRBJ1-1
CASSFPTGGNMNTEAFF	TGTGCCAGCAGCTTCCCGACAGGGGGCAACATGAACACTGAAGCTTTCTTT	.	TRBD1	TRBV7-9	TRBJ1-1
CASSWGLAGGGTQYF	TGTGCCAGCAGCTGGGGACTAGCGGGGGGCGGAACCCAGTACTTC	.	TRBD2	TRBV5-4	TRBJ2-5
CAAREGGRTEAFF	TGTGCCGCAAGAGAGGGGGGTCGAACTGAAGCTTTCTTT	.	.	TRBV19	TRBJ1-1
CASSAQSGLAGVGYNEQFF	TGTGCCAGCAGCGCTCAATCGGGACTAGCGGGAGTGGGGTACAATGAGCAGTTCTTC	.	TRBD2	TRBV9	TRBJ2-1
CASSLRLNTEAFF	TGCGCCAGCAGCTTGAGGTTGAACACTGAAGCTTTCTTT	.	.	TRBV5-1	TRBJ1-1
CSVEWPEQFF	TGCAGCGTTGAGTGGCCAGAGCAGTTCTTC	.	.	TRBV29-1	TRBJ2-1
CAWSVVFSYNSPLHF	TGTGCCTGGAGTGTGGTTTTCTCCTATAATTCACCCCTCCACTTT	.	.	TRBV30	TRBJ1-6
CASSGGQSNTEAFF	TGTGCCAGCAGTGGGGGACAGTCGAACACTGAAGCTTTCTTT	.	TRBD1	TRBV6-1	TRBJ1-1
CASSPRRQRGSDEQFF	TGTGCCAGCTCCCCTAGGCGTCAGCGGGGCTCCGATGAGCAGTTCTTC	.	TRBD2	TRBV18	TRBJ2-1
CASSYSALGYGYTF	TGTGCCAGCAGTTACTCAGCACTGGGGTATGGCTACACCTTC	once	.	TRBV6-6	TRBJ1-2
CASSVSLGALNEQFF	TGTGCCAGCAGCGTATCTTTGGGGGCTCTCAATGAGCAGTTCTTC	.	.	TRBV9	TRBJ2-1
CASRTEIYNSPLHF	TGTGCCAGCAGGACAGAGATCTATAATTCACCCCTCCACTTT	.	.	TRBV6-1	TRBJ1-6
CASSYFVNTEAFF	TGTGCCAGCAGTTACTTTGTGAACACTGAAGCTTTCTTT	.	.	TRBV6-5	TRBJ1-1
CASSSAGGYGYTF	TGTGCCAGCAGCTCGGCCGGGGGCTATGGCTACACCTTC	.	.	TRBV7-3	TRBJ1-2
CASSSYQGLAGVRYEQYF	TGTGCCAGCAGTTCTTATCAAGGACTAGCGGGAGTTAGGTACGAGCAGTACTTC	.	TRBD2	TRBV27	TRBJ2-7
CASSESGLAGVTNEQFF	TGCGCCAGCAGTGAGTCGGGACTAGCGGGAGTGACCAATGAGCAGTTCTTC	.	TRBD2	TRBV10-2	TRBJ2-1
CASSLGGSRDQPQHF	TGTGCCAGCAGCTTGGGCGGCAGCCGGGATCAGCCCCAGCATTTT	.	.	TRBV5-4	TRBJ1-5
CASSLQQSSYEQYF	TGTGCCAGCTCACTACAGCAAAGCTCCTACGAGCAGTACTTC	.	.	TRBV18	TRBJ2-7
CAIRDEAGALYNEQFF	TGTGCCATCAGGGACGAAGCGGGGGCCCTATACAATGAGCAGTTCTTC	.	TRBD2	TRBV10-3	TRBJ2-1
CASTPPGYEKLFF	TGTGCCAGCACCCCACCAGGGTATGAAAAACTGTTTTTT	.	.	TRBV2	TRBJ1-4